The 26 T cell receptor beta chains below come from one sample, sequenced in a study of blood T cell repertoires in COVID-19. The assay was immunoSEQ multiplex PCR, and TCRdb's table has in-frame clones only and misses some. Counted here are 90,000 to 130,000 clones, about four fifths occurring once; the ten biggest clones make up more than 15%. Sequenced input: peripheral blood. All receptors come from a woman aged 55 to 70 with acute or convalescent COVID-19.

The chain employs TRBV2 and TRBJ2-7; 9 positions agree with TRBD2. Looked up from germline, CDR1 is SNHLY and CDR2 is FYNNEI. V shed 7 bases, J shed 5 bases, and the junction held 12 bases outside the gene matches. The CDR3 contains 15 residues. CDR3 nucleotide sequence: TGTGCCAGCAAACGCCTTAGCGGGGGTGACCACGAGCAGTACTTC. Translating it yields CASKRLSGGDHEQYF.

This clone was counted a few times. The chain links TRBV28 to TRBJ2-5; 8 bases are shared with TRBD1. The germline CDR1 and CDR2 sequences are MDHEN and SYDVKM. The length of the CDR3 is 15 residues. Germline trimming cut 7 bases from V and 5 bases from J; bases unmatched to any gene: 12. The CDR3 protein is CASIDRGGDSETQYF. CDR3 DNA sequence: TGTGCCAGCATTGACAGGGGCGGAGATAGCGAGACCCAGTACTTC.

The chain joins TRBV25-1 to TRBJ1-1; D not certain. Trimming removed 1 base from V and 4 bases from J, with 10 bases in between. CDR1 and CDR2 from the germline V gene are MGHDK and SYGVNS. This CDR3 region has 14 residues. The CDR3 bases are TGTGCCAGCAGTGAATCCGAGGGTGCCACTGAAGCTTTCTTT. This sequence encodes CASSESEGATEAFF.

CDR3 protein: CASSHRGSSYNEQFF. The DNA of the CDR3 is TGTGCCAGCTCACACAGGGGGAGCTCCTACAATGAGCAGTTCTTC. The genes are TRBV18 and TRBJ2-1; 8 positions match TRBD1. Germline V gene lookup returns CDR1 KGHSH and CDR2 LQKENI. Unmatched junction bases numbered 2, after V lost 4 bases and J lost 0 bases. CDR3 length: 15 residues.

This chain joins TRBV2 and TRBJ1-2; 8 nucleotides align to TRBD1. The V gene end was trimmed by 6 bases and the J gene end by 0 bases; junction bases not matched to a gene: 6. The CDR3 covers 15 residues. Looked up from germline, CDR1 is SNHLY and CDR2 is FYNNEI. CDR3 sequence (DNA): TGTGCCAGCAGACCCGGACAGGGTACTAACTATGGCTACACCTTC. This gives the protein CASRPGQGTNYGYTF.

A few counts support this clone. The rearrangement joins TRBV10-3 to TRBJ1-4; 10 nucleotides align to TRBD1. The V segment lost 2 bases and the J segment 7 bases; nucleotides outside the gene matches: 4. This CDR3 region has 15 residues. Germline assignment: CDR1 ENHRY and CDR2 SYGVKD. This chain's CDR3 is CAISEPGQGPEKLFF. CDR3 coding DNA: TGTGCCATCAGTGAGCCGGGACAGGGGCCTGAAAAACTGTTTTTT.

V usage is TRBV4-2 and J usage is TRBJ2-5; D perhaps matches TRBD1 (5 bases). The CDR3 loop spans 15 amino acids. CDR1 LGHNA and CDR2 YNFKEQ come from the germline V gene. V lost 1 base to trimming and J lost 1 base, with 10 bases between them. The CDR3 DNA is TGTGCCAGCAGCCAAGTTGCCGACAGCCAAGAGACCCAGTACTTC. As protein: CASSQVADSQETQYF.

The chain employs TRBV4-3 and TRBJ1-1; TRBD1 is a possible D gene (5 bases). Germline CDR1 reads LGHNA; CDR2 reads YSLEER. This CDR3 spans 15 amino acids. Deletions cut 0 bases from V and 5 bases from J, with 13 bases between. The CDR3 protein is CASSQDRTGRTEAFF. CDR3 DNA: TGCGCCAGCAGCCAAGATCGCACAGGACGGACTGAAGCTTTCTTT.

The chain uses TRBV28 and TRBJ2-1; TRBD2 is a possible D gene (7 bases). Germline values: CDR1 MDHEN, CDR2 SYDVKM. CDR3 length: 16 residues. V gave up 6 bases and J gave up 4 bases, with 19 bases separating them. CDR3 sequence reads: CASSSGGAVGYNEQFF. CDR3 DNA: TGTGCCAGCAGCTCTGGGGGGGCCGTCGGATACAATGAGCAGTTCTTC.

The chain uses TRBV2 and TRBJ2-3, with no clear D. The CDR3 is 13 residues long. The V end lost 4 bases, the J end lost 0 bases, and 5 bases lay between the germline ends. Germline CDR1 is SNHLY and CDR2 is FYNNEI. CDR3 protein: CASSAQSTDTQYF. The CDR3 coding sequence is TGTGCCAGCAGTGCTCAGAGCACAGATACGCAGTATTTT.

The J gene is TRBJ2-7, the V gene TRBV30, with 7 bases that match TRBD1. CDR1 and CDR2 (germline): GTSNPN, SVGIG (reference sequence). The CDR3 extends over 13 amino acids. Trimming took 2 bases from V and 2 from J; bases not matched to a gene: 3. The CDR3 protein is CAWSKDRPYEQYF. As DNA, the CDR3 is TGTGCCTGGAGTAAGGACAGGCCCTACGAGCAGTACTTC.

V and J are TRBV12-3 or TRBV12-4 and TRBJ1-5, with TRBD1 matching 8 bases. CDR3 size: 13 residues. J was trimmed by 6 bases and V by 5 bases; bases with no gene match: 3. CDR3 DNA: TGTGCCAGCAGTGACAGGGGAGGTCAGCCCCAGCATTTT. Its protein is CASSDRGGQPQHF.

The chain links TRBV28 to TRBJ1-4; D gene ambiguous. The germline CDR1 and CDR2 sequences are MDHEN and SYDVKM. V lost 8 bases, J lost 4 bases, and 8 bases lay in between. CDR3 length: 12 amino acids. The chain's CDR3 is CASRVGNEKLFF. The CDR3 DNA reads as TGTGCCAGCCGGGTGGGTAATGAAAAACTGTTTTTT.

This sequence joins TRBV5-1 and TRBJ2-3; possibly TRBD2 for D (6 bases). Between the trimmed V and J ends, which lost 2 bases and 0 bases, there was a span of 7 bases. Germline V CDR1 and CDR2: SGHRS, YFSETQ. CDR3 length equals 14 residues. The CDR3 loop reads CASSFLASTDTQYF. As DNA, the CDR3 is TGCGCCAGCAGCTTTCTAGCGAGCACAGATACGCAGTATTTT.

This chain links TRBV7-3 with TRBJ2-5, with 9 nucleotides matching TRBD2. The CDR3 is 14 residues long. Germline V lookup: CDR1 SGHTA, CDR2 FQGTGA. Trimming removed 5 bases from V and 5 bases from J; junction bases left unmatched: 6. CDR3: CASSPQRGAETQYF. The CDR3 DNA sequence: TGTGCCAGCAGCCCACAGCGGGGGGCGGAGACCCAGTACTTC.

This clone was found once. The chain is built from TRBV30 and TRBJ2-1; 11 bases are shared with TRBD2. The germline V gene encodes CDR1 GTSNPN and CDR2 SVGIG (reference sequence). CDR3 length: 15 residues. V shed 8 bases and J 5 bases; nucleotides not matched to a gene: 11. CDR3 bases: TGTGCCGGGCGACCGGGACTAGCGGTCGACAATGAGCAGTTCTTC. It translates to CAGRPGLAVDNEQFF. Looking up the rest from reference TRBV30 and TRBJ2-1 gives the full variable domain: SQTIHQWPATLVQPVGSPLSLECTVEGTSNPNLYWYRQAAGRGLQLLFYSVGIGQISSEVPQNLSASRPQDRQFILSSKKLLLSDSGFYLCAGRPGLAVDNEQFFGPGTRLTVL.

The J gene is TRBJ1-2, the V gene TRBV7-8, with D tentatively TRBD1 (6 bases). Looked up from germline, CDR1 is SGHVS and CDR2 is FQNEAQ. V was clipped by 5 bases and J by 4 bases, with 11 bases between them. The CDR3 extends over 13 amino acids. CDR3 DNA: TGTGCCAGCAGCCCCCGACAGGCCTATGGCTACACCTTC. Protein: CASSPRQAYGYTF.

The V and J genes are TRBV4-3 and TRBJ1-4; D might be TRBD1 (6 bases). Germline-derived CDR1 and CDR2 are LGHNA and YSLEER. The CDR3 extends over 14 amino acids. V lost 0 bases to trimming and J lost 15 bases, with 17 bases between them. As DNA, the CDR3 is TGCGCCAGCAGCCAAGAGGCGAGGGGGGGTCGGATGTTTTTT. Translated, it gives CASSQEARGGRMFF.

V gene TRBV24-1 combines with J gene TRBJ2-5; D unclear. This CDR3 is 15 amino acids long. The V gene's germline CDR1 is KGHDR and CDR2 SFDVKD. Trimming pared 7 bases from V and 0 bases from J, leaving 14 bases between. This CDR3 is CATSSRDWYQETQYF. DNA of the CDR3: TGTGCCACCAGCTCAAGAGATTGGTACCAAGAGACCCAGTACTTC.

The chain couples TRBV12-3 or TRBV12-4 to TRBJ2-1; maybe TRBD2 (7 bases). The CDR3 consists of 13 residues. V lost 5 bases to trimming and J lost 8 bases, with 13 bases between them. The CDR3 DNA sequence: TGTGCCAGCAGTCCACAGGGAGGGGATGAGCAGTTCTTC. Translated: CASSPQGGDEQFF.

The chain employs TRBV19 and TRBJ2-7, with 10 bases fitting TRBD1. The ends lost 6 bases at V and 2 bases at J; junction bases unmatched: 4. The germline CDR1 and CDR2 sequences are LNHDA and SQIVND (reference sequence). CDR3 length: 14 amino acids. The CDR3 DNA reads as TGTGCCAGTAGGCGACAGGGGGCCACCTACGAGCAGTACTTC. Protein sequence: CASRRQGATYEQYF.

This chain connects TRBV6-2 or TRBV6-3 to TRBJ2-2; TRBD2 is a possible D gene (6 bases). Trimming removed 6 bases from V and 7 bases from J, with 24 bases in between. Germline values: CDR1 MNHEY, CDR2 SVGEGT. The length of the CDR3 is 17 residues. The DNA for the CDR3 is TGTGCCAGCAGCAGCGCACTAGGGACTCTGTCCGTCGGGGAGCTGTTTTTT. It specifies CASSSALGTLSVGELFF.

This clone was seen a single time. The junction departs from the called germline gene at one end, perhaps through a read error. The chain has TRBV6-9 and TRBJ2-4; a possible D gene is TRBD2 (6 bases). CDR1 and CDR2 (germline): MNHGY, SVAAGI. This CDR3 is 18 amino acids long. Here the CDR3 reads CARIVDPRGYPPKHIQYF. The CDR3, as DNA: TGTGCCAGGATCGTAGACCCTCGGGGGTATCCCCCCAAACACATTCAGTACTTC.

This CDR3 is CASSPFPGQRYSNQPQHF. The CDR3 region has the DNA TGTGCCAGCAGTCCCTTCCCGGGACAGCGATATAGCAATCAGCCCCAGCATTTT. This chain connects TRBV6-6 to TRBJ1-5; 7 positions agree with TRBD1. Per germline, CDR1 MNHNY and CDR2 SVGAGI (reference sequence). The ends lost 5 bases at V and 0 bases at J; junction bases unmatched: 13. This CDR3 is 18 amino acids long.

The rearrangement links TRBV5-4 to TRBJ2-5, with TRBD2 matching over 7 bases. The V and J ends lost 0 bases and 7 bases, in that order; junction bases with no gene match: 6. CDR1 and CDR2 from the germline V gene are SGHNT and YYREEE (reference sequence). CDR3 size: 14 residues. This CDR3 reads CASSLAGGGLTQYF. The CDR3 nucleotides are TGTGCCAGCAGCTTGGCTGGGGGGGGGTTGACCCAGTACTTC.

The chain employs TRBV7-9 and TRBJ1-6, with D possibly TRBD1 on 5 matching bases. Looked up from germline, CDR1 is SEHNR and CDR2 is FQNEAQ (reference sequence). With 4 bases removed from V and 8 bases from J, the gap between germline ends came to 12 bases. This CDR3 comprises 14 residues. The CDR3 bases are TGTGCCAGCAGCTCTGGGGCATCCCATTCACCCCTCCACTTT. Protein product: CASSSGASHSPLHF.